This T cell receptor (beta chain) appears in the sequencing data of a study of cytomegalovirus exposure and HLA in healthy donors. The study, taken as a whole, reports: Later analysis demonstrated an association between a missense DCLRE1C variant and TCR beta V- and J-gene trimming. A classifier reportedly called cytomegalovirus status with high sensitivity and specificity. TCR beta chains numbering some 160 were designated cytomegalovirus-associated.

The V gene's germline CDR1 is SGHTA and CDR2 FQGNSA. There are 15 residues in the CDR3. Trimming shortened V by 4 bases and J by 1 base, and 14 bases separated the two germline ends. Use of 60 Vbeta and 13 Jbeta primers characterized the PCR. Assay: immunoSEQ multiplex PCR; the TCRdb copy retains only in-frame clones and omits some. Its table records approximately 100,000 clones. A remark on this clone: Its antigen is unidentified.

Sequencing was carried out using PBMCs. The TCR comes from a man in his forties in good health and CMV-seronegative. The chain recombines TRBV7-2 with TRBJ2-7; tentative D call: TRBD1 (6 bases). The CDR3 region is CASSYQDSYSYEQYF. In DNA, the CDR3 is TGTGCCAGCAGCTACCAGGACAGCTATTCCTACGAGCAGTACTTC.